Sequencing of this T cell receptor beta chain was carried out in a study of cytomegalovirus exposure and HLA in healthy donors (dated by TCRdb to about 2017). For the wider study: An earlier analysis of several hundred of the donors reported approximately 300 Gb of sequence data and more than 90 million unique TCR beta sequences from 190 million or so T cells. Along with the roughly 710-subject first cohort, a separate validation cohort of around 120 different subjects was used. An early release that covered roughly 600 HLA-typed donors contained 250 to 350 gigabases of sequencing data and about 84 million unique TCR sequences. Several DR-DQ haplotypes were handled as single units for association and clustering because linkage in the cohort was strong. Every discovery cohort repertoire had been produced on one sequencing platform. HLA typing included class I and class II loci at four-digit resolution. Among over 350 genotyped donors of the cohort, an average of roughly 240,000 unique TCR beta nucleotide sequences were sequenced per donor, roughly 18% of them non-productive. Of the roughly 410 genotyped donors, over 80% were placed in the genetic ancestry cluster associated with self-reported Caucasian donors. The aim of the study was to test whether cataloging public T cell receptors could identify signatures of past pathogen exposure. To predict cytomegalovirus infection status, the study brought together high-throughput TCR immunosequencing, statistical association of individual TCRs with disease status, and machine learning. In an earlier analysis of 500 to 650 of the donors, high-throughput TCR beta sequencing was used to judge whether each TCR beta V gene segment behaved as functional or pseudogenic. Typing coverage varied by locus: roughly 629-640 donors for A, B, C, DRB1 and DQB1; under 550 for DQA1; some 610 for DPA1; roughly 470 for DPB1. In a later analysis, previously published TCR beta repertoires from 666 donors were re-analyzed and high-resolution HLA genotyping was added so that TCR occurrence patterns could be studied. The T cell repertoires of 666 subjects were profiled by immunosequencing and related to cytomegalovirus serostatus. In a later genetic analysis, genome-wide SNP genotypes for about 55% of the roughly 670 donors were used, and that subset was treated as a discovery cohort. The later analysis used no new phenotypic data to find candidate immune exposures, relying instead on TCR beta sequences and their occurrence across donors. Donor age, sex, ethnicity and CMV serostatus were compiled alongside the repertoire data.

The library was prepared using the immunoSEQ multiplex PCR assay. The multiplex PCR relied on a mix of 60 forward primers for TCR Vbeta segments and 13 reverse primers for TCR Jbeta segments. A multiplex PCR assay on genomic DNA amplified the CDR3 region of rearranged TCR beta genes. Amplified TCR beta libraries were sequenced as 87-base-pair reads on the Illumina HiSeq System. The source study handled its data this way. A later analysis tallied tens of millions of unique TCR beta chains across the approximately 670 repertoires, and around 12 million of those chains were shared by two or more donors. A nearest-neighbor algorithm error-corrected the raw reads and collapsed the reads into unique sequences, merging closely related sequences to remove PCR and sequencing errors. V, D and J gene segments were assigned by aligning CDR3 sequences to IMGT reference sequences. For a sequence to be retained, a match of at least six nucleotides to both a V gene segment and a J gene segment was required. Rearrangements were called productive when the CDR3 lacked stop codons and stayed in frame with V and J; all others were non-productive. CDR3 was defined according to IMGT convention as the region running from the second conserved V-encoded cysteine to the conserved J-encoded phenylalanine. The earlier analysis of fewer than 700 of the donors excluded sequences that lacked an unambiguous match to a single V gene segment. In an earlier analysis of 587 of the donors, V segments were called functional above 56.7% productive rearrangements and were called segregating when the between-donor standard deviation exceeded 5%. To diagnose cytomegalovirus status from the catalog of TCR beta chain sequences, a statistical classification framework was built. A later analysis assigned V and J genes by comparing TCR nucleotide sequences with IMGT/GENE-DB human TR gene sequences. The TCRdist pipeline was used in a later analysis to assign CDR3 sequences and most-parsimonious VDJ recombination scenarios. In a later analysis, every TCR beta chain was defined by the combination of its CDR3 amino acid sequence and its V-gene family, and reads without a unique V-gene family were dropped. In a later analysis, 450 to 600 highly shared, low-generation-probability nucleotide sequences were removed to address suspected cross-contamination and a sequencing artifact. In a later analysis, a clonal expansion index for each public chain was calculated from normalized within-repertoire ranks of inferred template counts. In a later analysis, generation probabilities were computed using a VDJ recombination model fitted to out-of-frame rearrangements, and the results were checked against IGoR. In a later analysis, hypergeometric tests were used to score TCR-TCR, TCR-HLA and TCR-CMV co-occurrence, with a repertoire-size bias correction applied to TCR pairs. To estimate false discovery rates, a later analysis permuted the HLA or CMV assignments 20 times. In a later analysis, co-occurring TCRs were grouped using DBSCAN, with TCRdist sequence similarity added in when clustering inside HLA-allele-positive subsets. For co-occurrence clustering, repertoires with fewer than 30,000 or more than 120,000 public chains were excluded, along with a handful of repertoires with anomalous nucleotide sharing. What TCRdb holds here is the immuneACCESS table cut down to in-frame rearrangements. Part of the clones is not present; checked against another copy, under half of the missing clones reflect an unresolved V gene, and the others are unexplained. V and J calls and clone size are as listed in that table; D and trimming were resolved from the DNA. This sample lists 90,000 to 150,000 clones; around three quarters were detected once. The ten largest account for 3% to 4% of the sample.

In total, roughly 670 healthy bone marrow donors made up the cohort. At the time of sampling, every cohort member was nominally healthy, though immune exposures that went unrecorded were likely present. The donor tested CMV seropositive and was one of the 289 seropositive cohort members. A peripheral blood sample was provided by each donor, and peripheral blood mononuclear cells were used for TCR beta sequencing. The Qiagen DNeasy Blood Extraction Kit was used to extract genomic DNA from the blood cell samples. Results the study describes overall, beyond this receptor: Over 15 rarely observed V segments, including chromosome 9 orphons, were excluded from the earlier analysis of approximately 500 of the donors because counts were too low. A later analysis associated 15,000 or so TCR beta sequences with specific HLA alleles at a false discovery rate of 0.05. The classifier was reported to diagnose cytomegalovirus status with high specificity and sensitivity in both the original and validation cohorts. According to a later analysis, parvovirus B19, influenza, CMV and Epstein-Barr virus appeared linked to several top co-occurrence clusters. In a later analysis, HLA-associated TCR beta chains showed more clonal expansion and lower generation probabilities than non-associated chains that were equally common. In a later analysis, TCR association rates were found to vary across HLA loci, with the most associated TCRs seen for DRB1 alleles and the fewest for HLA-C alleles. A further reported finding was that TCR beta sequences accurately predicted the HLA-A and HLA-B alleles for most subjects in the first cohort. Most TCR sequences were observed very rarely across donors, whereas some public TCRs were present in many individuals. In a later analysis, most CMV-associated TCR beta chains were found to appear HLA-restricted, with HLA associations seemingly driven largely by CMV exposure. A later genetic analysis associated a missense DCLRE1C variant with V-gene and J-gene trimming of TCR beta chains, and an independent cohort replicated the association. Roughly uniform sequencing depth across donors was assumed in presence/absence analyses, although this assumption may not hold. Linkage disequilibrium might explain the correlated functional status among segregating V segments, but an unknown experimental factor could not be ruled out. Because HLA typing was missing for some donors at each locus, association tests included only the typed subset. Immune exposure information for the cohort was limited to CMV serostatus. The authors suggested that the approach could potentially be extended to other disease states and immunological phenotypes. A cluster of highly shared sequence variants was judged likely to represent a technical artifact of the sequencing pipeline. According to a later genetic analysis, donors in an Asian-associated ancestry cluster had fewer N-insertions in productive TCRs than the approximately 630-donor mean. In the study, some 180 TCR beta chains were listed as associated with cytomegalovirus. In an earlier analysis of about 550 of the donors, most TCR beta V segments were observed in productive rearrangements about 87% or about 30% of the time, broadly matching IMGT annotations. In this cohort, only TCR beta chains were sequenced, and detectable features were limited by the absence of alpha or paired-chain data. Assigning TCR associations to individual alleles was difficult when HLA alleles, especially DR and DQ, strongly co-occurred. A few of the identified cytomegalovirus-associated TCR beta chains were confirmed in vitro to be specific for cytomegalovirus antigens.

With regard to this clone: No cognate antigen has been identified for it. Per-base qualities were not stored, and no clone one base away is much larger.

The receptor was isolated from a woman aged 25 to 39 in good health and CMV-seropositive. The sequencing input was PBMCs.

The DNA sequence is as follows: TGTGCCAGCAGCCCCTTCGGCGGGCGCGAAGGCTACACCTTC. Its protein product is CASSPFGGREGYTF. The chain was built from TRBV7-2 and TRBJ1-2; the D segment cannot be called with confidence. V lost 5 bases and J lost 8 bases; the stretch between them is 18 bases long. CDR1 and CDR2, per the germline V gene, are SGHTA and FQGNSA. From the cysteine up to the phenylalanine, the CDR3 has a length of 14 residues. Kept here is only the CDR3 DNA, which spans 42 bases and is read in frame from base 1.